This TCR beta chain was recorded in a study of T cells in pancreatic ductal adenocarcinoma. Overall study results and limits: Tumor and blood clonality did not differ significantly, about 0.11 versus 0.072. Blood had more productive templates and roughly 8-fold more unique clonotypes than tumor.

A note on this clone: Its antigen is still unknown.

The selected patients with pancreatic ductal adenocarcinoma had surgery but no neoadjuvant therapy. The repertoire was sequenced with immunoSEQ multiplex PCR; TCRdb's copy has only in-frame clones and lacks some. The sample holds around 16,000 clones, 91% seen once. V was pared by 0 bases and J by 0 bases, with 9 bases between. Germline lookup yields CDR1 SGHTA and CDR2 FQGTGA. This CDR3 is built from 16 residues. The gene calls are TRBV7-3 and TRBJ2-1; D gene uncertain. Sequencing used PBMCs. The clonotype originates from a human donor with pancreatic ductal adenocarcinoma. CDR3 residues: CASSLTLGASYNEQFF. Here the CDR3 DNA reads TGTGCCAGCAGCTTAACCTTGGGCGCCTCCTACAATGAGCAGTTCTTC.